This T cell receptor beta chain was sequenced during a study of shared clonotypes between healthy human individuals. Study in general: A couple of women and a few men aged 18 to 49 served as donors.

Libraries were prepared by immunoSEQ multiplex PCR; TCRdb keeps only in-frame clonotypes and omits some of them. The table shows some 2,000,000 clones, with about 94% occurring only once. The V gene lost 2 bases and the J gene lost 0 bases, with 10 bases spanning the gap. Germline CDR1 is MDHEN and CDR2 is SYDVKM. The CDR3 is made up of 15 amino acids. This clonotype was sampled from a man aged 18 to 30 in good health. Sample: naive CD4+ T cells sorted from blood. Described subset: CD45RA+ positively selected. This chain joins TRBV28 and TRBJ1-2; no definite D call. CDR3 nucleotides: TGTGCCAGCAGTTTACTACAAGCCACTAACTATGGCTACACCTTC. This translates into CASSLLQATNYGYTF.